This entry features one T cell receptor beta chain sequence. Some clones are missing from TCRdb's copy, which holds only in-frame ones; the method was immunoSEQ multiplex PCR. The table has 55,000 to 75,000 clones, 91% seen once; the top ten hold 3% to 5%. These data come from a study of technical replicates of blood from a handful of donors. Unmatched junction bases numbered 10, after V lost 3 bases and J lost 2 bases. The CDR3 totals 17 residues. Per the germline V gene, CDR1 is MGHRA and CDR2 is YSYEKL. V and J are TRBV4-1 and TRBJ2-7; TRBD2 agrees at 10 bases. The TCR sequence derives from a human donor in good health. Some clones in this sample may be carry-over from other donors' samples. Sequencing input: PBMCs. CDR3 sequence reads: CASSQGGTSGDPYEQYF. CDR3 nucleotides: TGCGCCAGCAGCCAGGGAGGTACTAGCGGGGACCCCTACGAGCAGTACTTC.